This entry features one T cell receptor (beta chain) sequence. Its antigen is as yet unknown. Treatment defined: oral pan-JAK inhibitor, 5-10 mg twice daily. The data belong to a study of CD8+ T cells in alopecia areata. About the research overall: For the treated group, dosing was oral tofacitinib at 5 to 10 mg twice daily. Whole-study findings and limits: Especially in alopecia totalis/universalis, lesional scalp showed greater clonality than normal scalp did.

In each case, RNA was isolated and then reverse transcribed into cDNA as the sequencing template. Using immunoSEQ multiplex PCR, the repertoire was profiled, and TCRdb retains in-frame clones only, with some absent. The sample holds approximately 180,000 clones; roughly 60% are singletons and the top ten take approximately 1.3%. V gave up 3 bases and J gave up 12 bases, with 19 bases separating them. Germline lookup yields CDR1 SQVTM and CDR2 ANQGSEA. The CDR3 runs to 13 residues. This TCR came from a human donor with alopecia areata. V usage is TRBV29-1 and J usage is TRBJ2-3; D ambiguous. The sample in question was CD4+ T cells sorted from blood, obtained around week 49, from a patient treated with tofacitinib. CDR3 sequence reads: CSVDSSEALRQYF. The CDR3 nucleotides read TGCAGCGTTGACAGTTCGGAAGCCCTACGCCAGTATTTT.